This T cell receptor (beta chain) was recorded in a study of identical twins. From the 5' RACE reads, TCRdb called clonotypes with MiXCR, one entry per CDR3 protein. This sample carries about 460,000 distinct CDR3 sequences, around 14% of them seen once, and the ten largest clones take over 0.5%. Germline-derived CDR1 and CDR2 are MNHEY and SVGAGI. This CDR3 comprises 13 residues. Trimming took off 2 bases at V and 4 bases at J, with 7 bases between the two ends. This clonotype was counted only a few times. This sample was shared with a second study, whose subject was yellow fever vaccine responses in identical twins.

The rearrangement joins TRBV6-5 to TRBJ2-3; D gene ambiguous. The sequenced sample was CD4+ T cells sorted from blood. The receptor comes from a woman aged 18-35 years in good health. The CDR3 nucleotides read TGTGCCAGCAGTTACAGACGAGCAGATACGCAGTATTTT. It specifies CASSYRRADTQYF.